The present entry profiles one TCR beta chain with its context. What it binds is not known. Extraction of RNA preceded its reverse transcription into cDNA, which served as the sequencing template. Produced via immunoSEQ multiplex PCR; TCRdb's table is partial and in-frame only. The sample consists of 200,000 or so clones, about three fifths of them appearing once. This entry is derived from a study of CD8+ T cells in alopecia areata. Study-wide background: Tofacitinib administration to treated patients was oral, at 5 to 10 mg twice daily.

As to treatment: oral pan-JAK inhibitor, 5-10 mg twice daily. The researchers isolated CD4+ and CD8+ T cells from PBMCs by sorting. Study-wide findings and caveats: Among the 100 top clones, expanded CD8+ clones, like scalp clonality, were significantly decreased by tofacitinib. With tofacitinib ongoing, many expanded lesional clones persisted in both scalp and blood.

The receptor's source is a human donor with alopecia areata. This specimen was CD4+ T cells sorted from blood, taken at week 24, from a patient treated with tofacitinib.

CDR3 sequence reads: CASTPTGDGQPQHF. CDR3 in DNA: TGTGCCAGTACCCCGACTGGGGACGGTCAGCCCCAGCATTTT. The gene calls are TRBV19 and TRBJ1-5; TRBD1 is a possible D gene (5 bases). Trimming left V 7 bases short and J 6 bases short, with 16 bases between. There are 14 residues in the CDR3. Germline CDR1 is LNHDA and CDR2 is SQIVND (reference sequence).